The 6 T cell receptor beta chains presented below share a single source sample, sequenced in a study of blood T cell repertoires in COVID-19. Produced via immunoSEQ multiplex PCR; TCRdb's table is partial and in-frame only. The data contain a few hundred thousand clones, around 86% of them seen just once; the ten biggest clones take up 3%. Input material: peripheral blood. Receptors originate from a man in his sixties with acute or convalescent COVID-19.

This chain uses TRBV7-8 with TRBJ1-5; 7 nucleotides line up with TRBD1. V dropped 5 bases and J dropped 2; count of bases not matched to a gene: 12. Germline loops: CDR1 SGHVS, CDR2 FQNEAQ. The CDR3 sequence is 17 residues long. CDR3 DNA sequence: TGTGCCAGCAGCCGCGAACCCAGGGGGGAGGGCAATCAGCCCCAGCATTTT. Translation: CASSREPRGEGNQPQHF. Drawing the rest from reference TRBV7-8 and TRBJ1-5, the complete variable domain is GAGVSQSPRYKVAKRGQDVALRCDPISGHVSLFWYQQALGQGPEFLTYFQNEAQLDKSGLPSDRFFAERPEGSVSTLKIQRTQQEDSAVYLCASSREPRGEGNQPQHFGDGTRLSIL.

J is TRBJ2-3 and V is TRBV7-2; D is unclear. Trimming left V 0 bases short and J 1 base short, with 17 bases between. The CDR3 sequence is 18 residues long. From germline, CDR1 is SGHTA and CDR2 FQGNSA. The CDR3 nucleotides read TGTGCCAGCAGCTTAGCCCCGCCGACAAGGTTGCGCACAGATACGCAGTATTTT. It codes for CASSLAPPTRLRTDTQYF.

Of note for this clone: Within the sample, other DNA sequences also encode this same CDR3. The chain is built from TRBV14 and TRBJ1-2; tentatively, D is TRBD1 (6 bases). Germline V gives CDR1 SGHDN, CDR2 FVKESK. V lost 0 bases and J 2 bases, leaving 7 bases between the germline ends. The CDR3 has 14 residues. The CDR3, as DNA: TGTGCCAGCAGCCAAGAACAGGGCAACTATGGCTACACCTTC. The encoded protein is CASSQEQGNYGYTF.

The CDR3 nucleotides are TGTGCCAGCAGTTACTCGAAGACTCCTGGCGGACACCCCCTTTTCGACGAGCAGTACTTC. It is translated as CASSYSKTPGGHPLFDEQYF. The chain combines TRBV6-7 with TRBJ2-7, with D maybe TRBD1 (5 bases). TRBV6-7 carries the ORF label, with uncertain function. Trimming removed 0 bases at V and 5 bases at J, with 29 bases between. The CDR3 contains 20 residues.

The count of this clone is one. This chain links TRBV2 with TRBJ1-5; D is uncertain. The ends were cut back, 4 bases at V and 0 bases at J, with 4 bases in the middle. From germline, CDR1 is SNHLY and CDR2 FYNNEI. This CDR3 spans 13 amino acids. The DNA of the CDR3 is TGTGCCAGCAGTGTATCTAGCAATCAGCCCCAGCATTTT. It translates to CASSVSSNQPQHF.

V usage is TRBV5-1 and J usage is TRBJ1-1; D is uncertain. Trimming took off 3 bases at V and 0 bases at J, with 12 bases between the two ends. Germline CDR1 and CDR2: SGHRS and YFSETQ. The CDR3 loop spans 15 amino acids. The CDR3 region has the DNA TGCGCCAGCAGCTCCTCGGTGATAATGAACACTGAAGCTTTCTTT. Translating it yields CASSSSVIMNTEAFF.